These T cell receptor beta chains were read from a single sample in a study of regulatory T cells in long-lasting Graves disease. MiXCR, run by TCRdb on the multiplex PCR reads, gives a single entry per CDR3 protein. Of about 470,000 distinct CDR3 sequences listed, roughly 20% are singletons. The sequencing used peripheral blood mononuclear cells (PBMCs), collected when the disease was refractory, from a patient treated with antithyroid drugs. Receptors were obtained from a female donor with Graves disease. CDR3s include the opening cysteine and the closing phenylalanine or tryptophan. The D gene is left open where the match is weak. The size field is filled for only some rows; it gives once, few, many or a size class.

cdr3_length | d_call | j_call | v_call | clone_size | cdr3_aa | cdr3_nt
14 | TRBD1 | TRBJ1-5 | TRBV27 | many | CASSKDRGTQPQHF | TGTGCCAGCTCTAAGGACAGGGGGACTCAGCCCCAGCATTTT
12 | NA | TRBJ2-5 | TRBV29-1 | NA | CSVALVQETQYF | TGCAGCGTTGCACTAGTCCAAGAGACCCAGTACTTC
16 | NA | TRBJ1-1 | TRBV6-1 | many | CASSAATVYSNTEAFF | TGTGCCAGCAGTGCCGCGACAGTCTACTCGAACACTGAAGCTTTCTTT
19 | TRBD2 | TRBJ2-7 | TRBV11-2 | few | CASSLRFLRTSGTTYEQYF | TGTGCCAGCAGCCTCAGGTTCCTGCGGACTAGCGGGACTACCTACGAGCAGTACTTC
13 | NA | TRBJ2-2 | TRBV2 | NA | CASSTLGTGELFF | TGTGCCAGCAGTACACTGGGTACCGGGGAGCTGTTTTTT
17 | NA | TRBJ2-1 | TRBV7-8 | NA | CASSPPRRSLKYNEQFF | TGTGCCAGCAGCCCCCCCCGTAGGAGTTTGAAATACAATGAGCAGTTCTTC
15 | TRBD2 | TRBJ2-3 | TRBV27 | NA | CASSSLSGRGDTQYF | TGTGCCAGCAGTTCCCTTAGCGGGAGAGGGGATACGCAGTATTTT
17 | TRBD2 | TRBJ2-2 | TRBV4-3 | few | CASSQAGLASNTGELFF | TGCGCCAGCAGCCAAGCAGGACTAGCATCGAACACCGGGGAGCTGTTTTTT
16 | NA | TRBJ2-7 | TRBV28 | many | CASSPTSGGLAYEQYF | TGTGCCAGCAGCCCCACGTCCGGGGGGCTAGCCTACGAGCAGTACTTC
16 | NA | TRBJ2-2 | TRBV6-5 | many | CASSYSFSPNTGELFF | TGTGCCAGCAGTTACTCGTTTAGCCCCAACACCGGGGAGCTGTTTTTT
13 | NA | TRBJ1-6 | TRBV27 | many | CATSTGLISPLHF | TGTGCCACCTCGACGGGACTTATTTCACCCCTCCACTTT
14 | NA | TRBJ2-7 | TRBV25-1 | few | CASRVGAGSVEQYF | TGTGCCAGCAGAGTGGGTGCAGGTTCTGTCGAGCAGTACTTC
14 | NA | TRBJ2-7 | TRBV18 | NA | CASSPVTEEHEQYF | TGTGCCAGCTCACCAGTTACAGAGGAACACGAGCAGTACTTC
15 | TRBD1 | TRBJ1-6 | TRBV6-5 | many | CASSYSGQYNSPLHF | TGTGCCAGCAGTTACTCGGGACAGTATAATTCACCCCTCCACTTT
14 | NA | TRBJ1-1 | TRBV18 | few | CASSPGTGSAEAFF | TGTGCCAGCTCACCTGGAACAGGGTCGGCTGAAGCTTTCTTT
13 | NA | TRBJ2-5 | TRBV10-3 | many | CAISTWTEETQYF | TGTGCCATCAGTACTTGGACCGAAGAGACCCAGTACTTC
15 | TRBD1 | TRBJ2-2 | TRBV29-1 | NA | CSERQGTSNTGELFF | TGCAGCGAAAGACAGGGCACTTCGAACACCGGGGAGCTGTTTTTT
17 | NA | TRBJ1-1 | TRBV28 | many | CASSPIRDNYRDTEAFF | TGTGCCAGCAGCCCAATCCGGGACAACTATAGGGACACTGAAGCTTTCTTT
15 | NA | TRBJ2-7 | TRBV4-2 | NA | CASSQFNGRDYEQYF | TGTGCCAGCAGCCAATTCAACGGGAGAGACTACGAGCAGTACTTC
15 | NA | TRBJ1-2 | TRBV28 | many | CASSSRQAWGYGYTF | TGTGCCAGCAGTTCCCGACAGGCGTGGGGCTATGGCTACACCTTC
15 | NA | TRBJ1-1 | TRBV11-2 | many | CASSPFSGVGTEAFF | TGTGCCAGCAGCCCATTTAGTGGGGTAGGCACTGAAGCTTTCTTT
17 | NA | TRBJ1-6 | TRBV6-2/TRBV6-3 | many | CASSSNSLGRRNSPLHF | TGTGCCAGCAGCTCTAATTCTCTGGGACGGCGTAATTCACCCCTCCACTTT
17 | NA | TRBJ2-5 | TRBV6-2/TRBV6-3 | few | CASSPRRGGRGIKTQYF | TGTGCCAGCAGTCCCCGTAGAGGTGGCAGGGGAATAAAGACCCAGTACTTC
13 | TRBD1 | TRBJ1-1 | TRBV19 | many | CASTRNRGTEAFF | TGTGCCAGCACCCGTAACAGGGGCACTGAAGCTTTCTTT
14 | NA | TRBJ2-5 | TRBV4-1 | many | CASSQDVGQETQYF | TGCGCCAGCAGCCAAGATGTAGGGCAAGAGACCCAGTACTTC
13 | TRBD1 | TRBJ1-5 | TRBV2 | many | CASSGTGSQPQHF | TGTGCCAGCAGTGGGACAGGGTCGCAGCCCCAGCATTTT
12 | NA | TRBJ1-1 | TRBV20-1 | many | CSARGRDTEAFF | TGCAGTGCTAGGGGGCGCGACACTGAAGCTTTCTTT
15 | TRBD1 | TRBJ2-5 | TRBV4-3 | many | CASSPGQGYQETQYF | TGCGCCAGCAGCCCCGGACAGGGATACCAAGAGACCCAGTACTTC
16 | NA | TRBJ2-3 | TRBV5-8 | NA | CASSLSNGGRGDTQYF | TGTGCCAGCAGCTTGTCCAACGGGGGGCGCGGAGATACGCAGTATTTT
15 | NA | TRBJ1-2 | TRBV4-1 | NA | CASSQMPGEDYGYTF | TGCGCCAGCAGCCAAATGCCGGGGGAGGACTATGGCTACACCTTC
13 | TRBD1 | TRBJ1-2 | TRBV2 | many | CASSPDRAYGYTF | TGTGCCAGCAGTCCAGACAGGGCGTATGGCTACACCTTC
15 | TRBD1 | TRBJ1-2 | TRBV20-1 | many | CSNPLGTGFNYGYTF | TGCAGCAACCCCCTCGGGACAGGTTTCAACTATGGCTACACCTTC
11 | NA | TRBJ2-7 | TRBV30 | NA | CAWSVQYEQYF | TGTGCCTGGAGTGTACAGTACGAGCAGTACTTC
12 | NA | TRBJ2-5 | TRBV28 | many | CASSLSYETQYF | TGTGCCAGCAGTTTATCGTACGAGACCCAGTACTTC